This paragraph covers one T cell receptor (beta chain) sequence. These data are taken from a study of blood T cell repertoires in COVID-19. Background on the study: The United States, Italy and Spain provided the acute and convalescent COVID-19 samples. T cells, B-cell-depleted T cells, or PBMCs supplied cDNA or gDNA.

As handled by the study authors: Amplification from reference gene primers served as the basis for estimated nucleated cell counts. Clones were read by immunoSEQ multiplex PCR, and TCRdb kept only the in-frame ones, dropping some. The V and J calls and the clone size are those of that table, but D and trimming were determined from the DNA. The sample includes roughly 50,000 clones, 91% of them seen just once. Material: peripheral blood. This receptor was obtained from a man aged 45-65 years with active COVID-19.

CDR3 nucleotides: TGTGCCAGCAGCGTATCAAGTCGGAGTGAGGAGCAGTACTTC. Protein sequence: CASSVSSRSEEQYF. J is TRBJ2-7 and V is TRBV9, with D unresolved. Per germline, CDR1 SGDLS and CDR2 YYNGEE. Trimming shortened V by 1 base and J by 7 bases, and 15 bases separated the two germline ends. The CDR3 is 14 residues long.